This TCR beta chain was observed in a study of blood T cell repertoires in COVID-19 (dated by TCRdb to the early 2020s). Turning to the overall study: Samples from collaborators originated in the United States, Italy and Spain and spanned both the acute and convalescent phases of COVID-19. The prospective study material was composed of cDNA or gDNA derived from T cells, B-cell-depleted T cells, or PBMCs. Deeply sampled blood TCRbeta repertoires from subjects exposed to, actively infected with, or recovered from COVID-19 were included in the dataset. A freely available public database, intended as a resource for researchers studying the immune response to SARS-CoV-2, is where the repertoires were released. The samples were drawn from two sources: the first 160 participants of the ongoing ImmuneRACE study, and 1,000 to 1,500 subjects contributed by 6 global collaborators. The sample metadata nearly always contained a de-identified subject ID, COVID-19 status, age in years and sex. Where available, HLA class I and class II types were obtained from metadata supplied by the sample provider rather than from assay-based typing.

The collaborating institutions used their own protocols to collect whole blood in K2EDTA tubes. For TCRbeta analysis, collaborators shipped samples in one of three forms: frozen whole blood, isolated PBMCs, or DNA extracted from either of those sample types. The immunoSEQ Assay, a bias-controlled multiplex PCR, was used to amplify TCRbeta CDR3 regions from genomic DNA. In the authors' own workflow: The number of nucleated cells in each sample was estimated from the amplification of reference gene primers within the assay. To quantify the absolute abundance of each unique TCRbeta CDR3 rearrangement, sequence reads were collapsed and filtered. For each sample, productive Simpson clonality was calculated as the square root of Simpson's diversity index over productive rearrangements. TCRdb obtained this table from immuneACCESS and retained in-frame rearrangements with V and J assigned. These tables miss some clones; where compared with another copy, unresolved V genes account for less than half of the shortfall, and the remainder is unexplained. V and J calls and clone size come straight from that table; D and trimming were deduced from the DNA. The sample table shows about 68,000 clones, and approximately 89% are seen once. Roughly 2.3% of the sample belongs to the ten largest clones.

A remark on this clone: Which antigen it targets is not known. Per-nucleotide qualities are absent, and no much larger clonotype sits a single base away.

The investigation overall reported the following: The quantity of clinical and demographic metadata differed by source and by participant and was supplied without curation.

The cysteine opens and the phenylalanine closes a CDR3 of 14 amino acids. Solely the CDR3 DNA is kept, with 42 bases framed from the first base. The CDR1 and CDR2 encoded by the germline V gene are SGHTS and YDEGEE. The V and J ends are trimmed by 0 bases and 6 bases, leaving 9 bases between them. Sequencing was done on a sample of peripheral blood. The sequence derives from a human donor in a cohort sampled during active COVID-19. The sequence joins TRBV5-8 to TRBJ2-2; the D gene cannot be resolved reliably. The CDR3 protein sequence reads: CASSLVSVSGELFF. The bases read TGTGCCAGCAGCTTGGTGTCCGTCTCCGGGGAGCTGTTTTTT.